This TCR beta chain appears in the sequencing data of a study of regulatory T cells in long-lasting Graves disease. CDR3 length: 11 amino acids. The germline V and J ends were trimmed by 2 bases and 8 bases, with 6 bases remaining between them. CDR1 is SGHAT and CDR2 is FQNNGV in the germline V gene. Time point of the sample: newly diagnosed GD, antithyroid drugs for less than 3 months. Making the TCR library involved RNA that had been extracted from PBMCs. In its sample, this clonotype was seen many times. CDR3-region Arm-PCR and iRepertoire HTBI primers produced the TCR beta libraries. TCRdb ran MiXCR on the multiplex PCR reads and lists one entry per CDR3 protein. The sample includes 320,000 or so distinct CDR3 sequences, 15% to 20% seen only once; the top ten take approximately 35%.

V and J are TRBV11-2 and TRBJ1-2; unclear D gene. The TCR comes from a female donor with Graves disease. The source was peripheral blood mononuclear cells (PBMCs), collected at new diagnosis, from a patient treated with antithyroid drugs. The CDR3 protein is CASSLLRGYTF. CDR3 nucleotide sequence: TGTGCCAGCAGCTTATTACGAGGCTACACCTTC.